The 32 T cell receptor beta chains given below trace back to one sample, sequenced in a study of molecular identifiers for immune sequencing clone quantification. TCRdb used MiXCR to reprocess the PCR reads, holding one entry per CDR3 protein. The table includes about 320,000 distinct CDR3 sequences, roughly 24% detected once. The sample consisted of naive CD8+ T cells from blood, with Jurkat cell RNA spiked in. Subset indicated: FACS-sorted CD8+CD4-CCR7+CD45RA+ naive T cells. These receptors all come from a human donor in good health. Some libraries in this study had Jurkat cell RNA spiked in.

This clonotype showed up many times. CDR3 region: CASSPTSGELFF. In DNA form, the CDR3 reads TGTGCCAGCAGTCCGACTAGCGGGGAGCTGTTTTTT. The genes are TRBV28 and TRBJ2-2; D is possibly TRBD2 (6 bases). The CDR3 loop spans 12 amino acids. In germline, CDR1 is MDHEN, CDR2 SYDVKM. Trimming cost V 5 bases and J 7 bases, with 8 bases left between them. Full variable domain (remainder filled in from reference TRBV28 and TRBJ2-2): DVKVTQSSRYLVKRTGEKVFLECVQDMDHENMFWYRQDPGLGLRLIYFSYDVKMKEKGDIPEGYSVSREKKERFSLILESASTNQTSMYLCASSPTSGELFFGEGSRLTVL.

This clonotype was recorded at least ten times. This sequence joins TRBV7-9 and TRBJ2-7; 13 bases map to TRBD2. J was trimmed by 1 base and V by 6 bases; bases with no gene match: 6. There are 16 residues in the CDR3. Germline V CDR1 and CDR2: SEHNR, FQNEAQ (reference sequence). The CDR3 DNA reads as TGTGCCAGCAGAACTAGCGGGGGGGCCTATTCCTACGAGCAGTACTTC. It is translated as CASRTSGGAYSYEQYF.

This clonotype was picked up many times. The gene calls are TRBV12-3 or TRBV12-4 and TRBJ1-1; D is perhaps TRBD1 (5 bases). Trimming removed 5 bases at V and 2 bases at J, with 12 bases between. The CDR3 is 14 residues long. CDR3 loop: CASSLERGNTEAFF. The DNA of the CDR3 is TGTGCCAGCAGTCTAGAGAGGGGAAACACTGAAGCTTTCTTT.

As concerns this clonotype: Just one base apart from a much larger clone, this may be a read error. The V call is TRBV20-1, the J call TRBJ1-1, with D perhaps matching TRBD1 (5 bases). V was cut by 0 bases and J by 14 bases, with 13 bases left in between. The CDR3 totals 11 residues. Per germline, CDR1 DFQATT and CDR2 SNEGSKA (reference sequence). CDR3 loop: CSARDGMGPFF. CDR3 coding DNA: TGCAGTGCTAGAGATGGTATGGGGCCCTTCTTT.

With regard to this clonotype: A much larger clone differs from this one at a single base, so this may be a read error. The chain combines TRBV9 with TRBJ2-2; D call uncertain. Germline CDR1 SGDLS, CDR2 YYNGEE. This CDR3 spans 13 amino acids. The CDR3 reads CANSVESTGELFF. The CDR3 DNA sequence: TGTGCCAACAGCGTAGAGTCCACCGGGGAGCTGTTTTTT.

This chain links TRBV4-2 with TRBJ2-7; maybe TRBD2 (5 bases). Germline V gene data show CDR1 as LGHNA and CDR2 as YNFKEQ. CDR3 size: 15 residues. V lost 8 bases to trimming and J lost 2 bases, with 19 bases between them. CDR3 sequence: CASGPRWGETYEQYF. CDR3 bases: TGTGCCAGCGGCCCCCGCTGGGGAGAAACCTACGAGCAGTACTTC.

Concerning this clonotype: A read error may produce the germline difference seen at one junction end. This chain uses TRBV4-3 with TRBJ2-7; D may correspond to TRBD1 or TRBD2 (5 bases each). Germline values: CDR1 LGHNA, CDR2 YSLEER. The length of the CDR3 is 14 residues. In nucleotides, the CDR3 is TGCGCCCGCAGGGCCCGGGGAAGCAGTCTCGAGCAGTACTTC. Translating gives CARRARGSSLEQYF.

This clonotype has just a few counts. The chain combines TRBV27 with TRBJ1-1; D call uncertain. The CDR3 is 16 residues long. Trimming shortened V by 0 bases and J by 0 bases, and 11 bases separated the two germline ends. Germline V lookup: CDR1 MNHEY, CDR2 SMNVEV (reference sequence). The CDR3 DNA reads as TGTGCCAGCAGTTTATCCCACGACGGAATGAACACTGAAGCTTTCTTT. This encodes CASSLSHDGMNTEAFF.

This clonotype was observed a few times. A junction end diverges from the germline sequence, so it may reflect a read error. The rearrangement uses TRBV5-3 and TRBJ1-1; 8 nucleotides line up with TRBD1. TRBV5-3 is an ORF, and what it does is uncertain. This CDR3 region has 17 residues. CDR3 region: CASSLYIGQGLGTEAFF. CDR3 coding DNA: TGTGCCAGCAGCTTGTATATCGGACAGGGCCTAGGCACTGAAGCTTTCTTT.

Turning to this clonotype: With a much larger clone just one base away, this may be a read error. This rearrangement joins TRBV29-1 to TRBJ2-3; D is possibly TRBD1 (6 bases). CDR1 SQVTM and CDR2 ANQGSEA come from the germline V gene. The CDR3 totals 14 residues. The V end was cut by 4 bases, the J end by 3 bases, with 14 bases between. The CDR3 DNA follows: TGCAGCGTTGTAGGCCAGGGGTGGACAGATACGCAGTATTTT. This encodes CSVVGQGWTDTQYF.

On this clonotype: One base away lies a much larger clone, so this may be a sequencing read error. The CDR3 loop is CASSPSGRLGEPQYF. DNA for the CDR3: TGTGCCAGCAGCCCTAGCGGGAGGTTAGGAGAGCCCCAGTACTTC. The V gene is TRBV9, the J gene TRBJ2-5; 11 nucleotides match TRBD2. Looked up from germline, CDR1 is SGDLS and CDR2 is YYNGEE. The CDR3 covers 15 residues.

The genes are TRBV28 and TRBJ2-5; 7 nucleotides line up with TRBD2. The junction had 14 bases not matched to a gene; V was cut back by 2 bases and J by 5 bases. The CDR3 is 17 amino acids. Germline CDR1 reads MDHEN; CDR2 reads SYDVKM. The CDR3, as DNA: TGTGCCAGCAGTTTAGCTGGGGGAGGGCTTCTGAGGGAGACCCAGTACTTC. It translates to CASSLAGGGLLRETQYF.

At least ten counts were recorded for this clonotype. The rearrangement uses TRBV5-1 and TRBJ2-1, with D unclear. V dropped 5 bases and J dropped 9 bases, with 15 bases sitting between them. CDR3 length equals 13 residues. Germline V lookup: CDR1 SGHRS, CDR2 YFSETQ. This CDR3 is CASSLDLGPEQFF. CDR3 bases: TGCGCCAGCAGTCTCGACCTTGGCCCTGAGCAGTTCTTC. Full variable domain (rest looked up from reference TRBV5-1 and TRBJ2-1): KAGVTQTPRYLIKTRGQQVTLSCSPISGHRSVSWYQQTPGQGLQFLFEYFSETQRNKGNFPGRFSGRQFSNSRSEMNVSTLELGDSALYLCASSLDLGPEQFFGPGTRLTVL.

This clonotype was observed at least ten times. The rearrangement uses TRBV28 and TRBJ2-7; the match to TRBD2 covers 13 bases. In germline, CDR1 is MDHEN, CDR2 SYDVKM. The CDR3 is 16 residues long. V lost 6 bases and J lost 8; bases outside the gene matches: 13. The CDR3 coding sequence is TGTGCCAGCAGCAGTGGGACTAGCGGGACCCTCTGGCAGCAGTACTTC. This translates into CASSSGTSGTLWQQYF.

The gene calls are TRBV28 and TRBJ2-7; D is undetermined. The length of the CDR3 is 15 residues. Trimming left V 2 bases short and J 1 base short, with 12 bases between. The germline V gene has CDR1 MDHEN and CDR2 SYDVKM. The CDR3 region has the DNA TGTGCCAGCAGTTTAGGGCGGACCACATCCTACGAGCAGTACTTC. It encodes CASSLGRTTSYEQYF.

This clonotype showed up just once. This may stem from a read error, because a much larger clone lies one nucleotide away. This chain uses TRBV4-3 with TRBJ1-2; no clear D gene. Germline-derived CDR1 and CDR2 are LGHNA and YSLEER. CDR3 length: 15 amino acids. The CDR3 bases are TGCCCCAGCAGCCAAGATTTCCCCTCCAACTATGGCTACACCTTC. It codes for CPSSQDFPSNYGYTF.

To note about this clonotype: At one end the junction does not follow the germline gene, possibly because of a read error. The chain recombines TRBV7-9 with TRBJ1-5; perhaps TRBD1 as D (5 bases). The CDR3 has 14 residues. CDR1 is SEHNR, CDR2 FQNEAQ, per germline (reference sequence). Here the CDR3 DNA reads TGTGTCAGCAGCTTAGGCCAGGGAAATCAGCCCCAGCATTTT. Amino acids: CVSSLGQGNQPQHF.

This clonotype has a handful of counts. V gene TRBV10-3 combines with J gene TRBJ2-7; D possibly corresponds to TRBD1 (6 bases). CDR3 size: 15 residues. Trimming removed 0 bases from V and 7 bases from J, with 16 bases in between. Germline loops: CDR1 ENHRY, CDR2 SYGVKD. The CDR3 DNA is TGTGCCATCAGTGAGTCGGCCCAGGGGATGGCAGAGCAGTACTTC. As protein: CAISESAQGMAEQYF.

This clonotype was counted many times. This chain uses TRBV20-1 with TRBJ1-5; the match to TRBD1 covers 7 bases. Per germline, CDR1 DFQATT and CDR2 SNEGSKA (reference sequence). V shed 4 bases, J shed 0 bases, and the junction held 9 bases outside the gene matches. There are 16 residues in the CDR3. The CDR3 region is CSATDRDSNSNQPQHF. The CDR3, as DNA: TGCAGTGCTACCGACAGGGATTCCAATAGCAATCAGCCCCAGCATTTT.

The V gene is TRBV13, the J gene TRBJ2-3; D remains ambiguous. V lost 3 bases and J 6 bases, leaving 13 bases between the germline ends. This CDR3 spans 14 amino acids. Germline V gives CDR1 PRHDT, CDR2 FYEKMQ (reference sequence). CDR3 protein: CASSFLTSVDTQYF. DNA of the CDR3: TGTGCCAGCAGCTTTTTGACTTCGGTGGATACGCAGTATTTT. The whole variable domain, filled in from reference TRBV13 and TRBJ2-3, reads AAGVIQSPRHLIKEKRETATLKCYPIPRHDTVYWYQQGPGQDPQFLISFYEKMQSDKGSIPDRFSAQQFSDYHSELNMSSLELGDSALYFCASSFLTSVDTQYFGPGTRLTVL.

Notes on this clonotype: A much more abundant neighbour one base away suggests this may be a read error. This chain connects TRBV6-5 to TRBJ2-5; the D gene is possibly TRBD1 (5 bases). CDR3 size: 11 residues. Trimming cost V 6 bases and J 9 bases, with 11 bases left between them. CDR1 and CDR2 (germline): MNHEY, SVGAGI. The CDR3 loop reads CASSSMGPQYF. In nucleotides, the CDR3 is TGTGCCAGCAGCTCCATGGGGCCCCAGTACTTC.

This clonotype was seen once. This may be a read error: a much more frequent sequence differs by one nucleotide. The chain is built from TRBV12-3 or TRBV12-4 and TRBJ2-3, with D unclear. The length of the CDR3 is 13 residues. Trimming removed 10 bases from V and 6 bases from J, with 17 bases in between. In DNA, the CDR3 is TGTGCCAACAGCACCCTAGGAGTCGATACGCAGTATTTT. Protein: CANSTLGVDTQYF.

This clonotype was seen ten or more times. The V gene is TRBV2, the J gene TRBJ2-5; D not resolved. V lost 8 bases and J lost 0, with 16 bases in between. The CDR3 contains 15 residues. Germline values: CDR1 SNHLY, CDR2 FYNNEI. The CDR3, as DNA: TGTGCCAGCGCCGAGGAGACCCGGTACCAAGAGACCCAGTACTTC. This sequence encodes CASAEETRYQETQYF. Using reference TRBV2 and TRBJ2-5 for the parts outside the CDR3, the full variable domain is EPEVTQTPSHQVTQMGQEVILRCVPISNHLYFYWYRQILGQKVEFLVSFYNNEISEKSEIFDDQFSVERPDGSNFTLKIRSTKLEDSAMYFCASAEETRYQETQYFGPGTRLLVL.

There are many counts of this clonotype. The chain couples TRBV2 to TRBJ2-3, with 10 bases lining up with TRBD1. The V segment lost 5 bases and the J segment 5 bases; nucleotides outside the gene matches: 7. The CDR3 sequence is 15 residues long. The germline V gene encodes CDR1 SNHLY and CDR2 FYNNEI. CDR3 DNA sequence: TGTGCCAGCAGTAACGACAGGGGGCTTCAAGATACGCAGTATTTT. It specifies CASSNDRGLQDTQYF.

Ten or more counts support this clonotype. The chain links TRBV29-1 to TRBJ1-1, with TRBD1 as a possible D gene (6 bases). V was shortened by 3 bases and J by 6 bases, with 14 bases between the two germline ends. The germline CDR1 and CDR2 sequences are SQVTM and ANQGSEA. The CDR3 covers 13 residues. Here the CDR3 DNA reads TGCAGCGTTGAGCGCCCAGGGGATGCTGAAGCTTTCTTT. Translation gives CSVERPGDAEAFF.

The table lists this clonotype with many counts. This chain connects TRBV24-1 to TRBJ2-2; D is undetermined. V gave up 2 bases and J gave up 0 bases, with 3 bases separating them. The CDR3 runs 14 residues. The germline gives CDR1 KGHDR, CDR2 SFDVKD. CDR3 DNA: TGTGCCACCAGTGATTGGGCGAACACCGGGGAGCTGTTTTTT. It codes for CATSDWANTGELFF.

In its sample, this clonotype was seen a few times. The rearrangement uses TRBV7-9 and TRBJ1-2; D not resolved. Germline V gives CDR1 SEHNR, CDR2 FQNEAQ (reference sequence). V dropped 4 bases and J dropped 2 bases, with 20 bases sitting between them. The CDR3 loop spans 17 amino acids. The chain's CDR3 is CASSSPRSAAANYGYTF. The CDR3 DNA is TGTGCCAGCAGCTCGCCCCGGTCAGCGGCAGCGAACTATGGCTACACCTTC.

The chain is built from TRBV12-3 or TRBV12-4 and TRBJ2-3; TRBD2 matches at 7 bases. V lost 6 bases to trimming and J lost 5 bases; unmatched junction nucleotides: 8. The CDR3 extends over 14 amino acids. CDR3 loop: CASSPGLLRDTQYF. CDR3 DNA: TGTGCCAGCAGCCCGGGACTACTCCGAGATACGCAGTATTTT.

The table lists this clonotype with a count of one. A much larger clone differs by one base, so this may be a read error. V usage is TRBV7-2 and J usage is TRBJ2-3, with TRBD2 matching over 10 bases. The CDR3 runs 15 residues. CDR1 is SGHTA and CDR2 is FQGNSA in the germline V gene. CDR3 loop: CASRKRGGPTDTHYF. DNA for the CDR3: TGTGCCAGCAGGAAGCGGGGGGGCCCCACAGATACGCATTATTTT.

This clonotype occurred many times. The chain carries TRBV7-9 and TRBJ2-7, with D possibly being TRBD1 (7 bases). Between the trimmed V and J ends, which lost 1 base and 3 bases, there was a span of 13 bases. The CDR3 has 15 amino acids. Germline values: CDR1 SEHNR, CDR2 FQNEAQ (reference sequence). DNA for the CDR3: TGTGCCAGCAGCTTAGGTCCAGGGGGGTACTACGAGCAGTACTTC. Its translation: CASSLGPGGYYEQYF.

Regarding this clonotype: At one end, the junction sequence differs from germline, possibly due to a read error. This chain joins TRBV5-1 and TRBJ2-2; D is possibly TRBD1 (7 bases). This CDR3 is 18 amino acids long. The germline V gene has CDR1 SGHRS and CDR2 YFSETQ. The CDR3 DNA reads TGCGCCCGCAGCTTGGTGTCCAGGGGGGAAATGAGGACCGGGGAGCTGTTTTTT. Its translation is CARSLVSRGEMRTGELFF.

The rearrangement links TRBV7-9 to TRBJ2-5; D is possibly TRBD1 (6 bases). CDR3 length: 16 amino acids. Germline loops: CDR1 SEHNR, CDR2 FQNEAQ (reference sequence). V was shortened by 1 base and J by 5 bases, with 17 bases between the two germline ends. The CDR3: CASSLVGGVKYETQYF. The CDR3 region has the DNA TGTGCCAGCAGCTTAGTTGGGGGCGTTAAATACGAGACCCAGTACTTC.